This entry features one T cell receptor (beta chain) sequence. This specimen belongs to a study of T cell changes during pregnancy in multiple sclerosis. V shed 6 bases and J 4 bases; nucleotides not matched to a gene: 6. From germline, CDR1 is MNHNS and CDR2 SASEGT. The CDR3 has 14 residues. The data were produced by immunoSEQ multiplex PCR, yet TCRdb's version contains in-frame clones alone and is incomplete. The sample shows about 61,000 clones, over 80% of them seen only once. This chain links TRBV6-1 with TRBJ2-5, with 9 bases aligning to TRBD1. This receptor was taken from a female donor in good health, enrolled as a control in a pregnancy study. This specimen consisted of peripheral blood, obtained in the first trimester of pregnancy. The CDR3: CASSLGQGGETQYF. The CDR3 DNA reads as TGTGCCAGCAGCTTGGGACAGGGTGGAGAGACCCAGTACTTC.